The clone carrying this T cell receptor beta chain was recorded only once. The antigen remains unidentified. V lost 3 bases, J lost 5 bases, and 4 bases stayed unmatched. This CDR3 region has 14 residues. Looked up from germline, CDR1 is SGHVS and CDR2 is FNYEAQ. Only in-frame clones appear in the TCRdb table, and some are missing; sequencing was by immunoSEQ multiplex PCR. Found here are some 65,000 clones, roughly 84% of them singletons; the top ten hold around 4%. The source of the sample is a study of Tregs in tolerant kidney transplant recipients. Study observations and caveats: The small number of patients limits these findings pending further validation.

This chain joins TRBV7-6 and TRBJ2-7, with TRBD1 matching 10 bases. This receptor was obtained from a human donor in good health. The sequenced sample consisted of CD4+ T cells from blood. This CDR3 reads CASSLGQGSDEQYF. CDR3 bases: TGTGCCAGCAGCTTGGGACAGGGGTCCGACGAGCAGTACTTC.